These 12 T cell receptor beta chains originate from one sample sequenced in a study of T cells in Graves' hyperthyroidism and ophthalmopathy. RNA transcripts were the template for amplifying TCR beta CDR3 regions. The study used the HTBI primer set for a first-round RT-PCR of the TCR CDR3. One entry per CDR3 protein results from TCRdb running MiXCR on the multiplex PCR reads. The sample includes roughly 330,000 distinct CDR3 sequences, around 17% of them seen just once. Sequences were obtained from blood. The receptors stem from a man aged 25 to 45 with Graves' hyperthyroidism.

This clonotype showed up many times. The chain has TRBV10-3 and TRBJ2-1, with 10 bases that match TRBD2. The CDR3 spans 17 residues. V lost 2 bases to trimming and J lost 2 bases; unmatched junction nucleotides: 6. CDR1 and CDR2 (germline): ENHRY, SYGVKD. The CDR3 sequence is CAISEASGRGTYNEQFF. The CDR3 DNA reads TGTGCCATCAGTGAGGCTAGCGGGAGAGGGACCTACAATGAGCAGTTCTTC.

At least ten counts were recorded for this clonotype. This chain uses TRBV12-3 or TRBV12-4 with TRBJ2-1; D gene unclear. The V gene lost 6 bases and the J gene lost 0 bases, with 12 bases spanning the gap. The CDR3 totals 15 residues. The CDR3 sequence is CASSKGRSSYNEQFF. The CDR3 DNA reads TGTGCCAGCAGCAAGGGCAGGAGCTCCTACAATGAGCAGTTCTTC.

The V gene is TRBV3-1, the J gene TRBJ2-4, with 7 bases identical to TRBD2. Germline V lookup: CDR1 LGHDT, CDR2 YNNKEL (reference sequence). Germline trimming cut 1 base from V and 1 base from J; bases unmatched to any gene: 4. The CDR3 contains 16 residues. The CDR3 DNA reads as TGTGCCAGCAGCCAAGTGGGAGGGGTGGCCAAAAACATTCAGTACTTC. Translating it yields CASSQVGGVAKNIQYF.

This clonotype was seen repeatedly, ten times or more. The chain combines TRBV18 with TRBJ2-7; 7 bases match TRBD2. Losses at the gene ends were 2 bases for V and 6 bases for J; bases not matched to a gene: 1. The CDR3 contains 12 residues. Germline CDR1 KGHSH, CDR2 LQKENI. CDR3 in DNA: TGTGCCAGCTCACCATCTAGCGGCGAGCAGTACTTC. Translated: CASSPSSGEQYF.

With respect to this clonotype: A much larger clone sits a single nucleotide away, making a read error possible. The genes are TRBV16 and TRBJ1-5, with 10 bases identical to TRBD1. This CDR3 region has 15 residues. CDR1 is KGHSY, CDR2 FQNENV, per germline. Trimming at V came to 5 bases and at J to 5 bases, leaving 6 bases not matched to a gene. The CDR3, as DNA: TGTGCCAGCAGCGACAGGGGGCCGTCGCATCAGCCCCAGCATTTT. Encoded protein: CASSDRGPSHQPQHF.

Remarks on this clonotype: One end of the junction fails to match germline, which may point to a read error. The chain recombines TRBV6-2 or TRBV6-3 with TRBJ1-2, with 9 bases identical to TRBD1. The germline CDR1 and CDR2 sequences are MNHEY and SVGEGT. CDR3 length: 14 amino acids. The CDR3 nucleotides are TGTGCCAGCAGGCTCGGACAGGGGAACTATGACTACACCTTC. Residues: CASRLGQGNYDYTF.

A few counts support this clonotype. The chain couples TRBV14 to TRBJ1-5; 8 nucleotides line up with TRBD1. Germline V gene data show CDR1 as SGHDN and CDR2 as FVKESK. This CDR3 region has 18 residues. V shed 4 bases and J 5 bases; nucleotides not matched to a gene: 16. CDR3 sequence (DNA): TGTGCCAGCAGCCGTCAAGGGACAGGCGGCAACGGGTATCAGCCCCAGCATTTT. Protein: CASSRQGTGGNGYQPQHF.

CDR3 sequence (DNA): TGTGCCAGCAGCTTAGGGGCGACGGTGGCGGCTTTCTTT. Amino acid sequence: CASSLGATVAAFF. This rearrangement joins TRBV11-2 to TRBJ1-1; D not certain. Germline CDR1 and CDR2: SGHAT and FQNNGV. The length of the CDR3 is 13 residues. V gave up 1 base and J gave up 11 bases, with 14 bases separating them.

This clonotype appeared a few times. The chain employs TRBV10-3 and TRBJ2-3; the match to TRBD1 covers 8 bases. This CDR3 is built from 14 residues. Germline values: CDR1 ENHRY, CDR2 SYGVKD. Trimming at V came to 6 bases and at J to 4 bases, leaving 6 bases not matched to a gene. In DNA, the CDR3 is TGTGCCATCAGGACAGGGGAAGGGGCAGATACGCAGTATTTT. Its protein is CAIRTGEGADTQYF.

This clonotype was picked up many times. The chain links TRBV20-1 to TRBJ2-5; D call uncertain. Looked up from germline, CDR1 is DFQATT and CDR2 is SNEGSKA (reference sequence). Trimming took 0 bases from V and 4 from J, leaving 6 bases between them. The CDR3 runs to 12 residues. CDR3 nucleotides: TGCAGTGCTAGAGATCAAGTAGAGACCCAGTACTTC. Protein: CSARDQVETQYF.

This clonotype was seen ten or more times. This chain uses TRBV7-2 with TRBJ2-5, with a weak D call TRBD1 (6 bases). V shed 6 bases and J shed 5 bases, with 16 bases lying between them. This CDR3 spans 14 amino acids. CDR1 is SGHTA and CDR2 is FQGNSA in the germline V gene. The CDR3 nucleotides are TGTGCCAGCAGTGGGACATACGTCCTCGAGACCCAGTACTTC. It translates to CASSGTYVLETQYF. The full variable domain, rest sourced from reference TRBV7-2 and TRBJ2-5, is GAGVSQSPSNKVTEKGKDVELRCDPISGHTALYWYRQSLGQGLEFLIYFQGNSAPDKSGLPSDRFSAERTGGSVSTLTIQRTQQEDSAVYLCASSGTYVLETQYFGPGTRLLVL.

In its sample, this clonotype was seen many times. CDR3 residues: CASKPGLNEKLFF. As DNA, the CDR3 is TGTGCCAGCAAACCCGGGCTTAATGAAAAACTGTTTTTT. The rearrangement links TRBV28 to TRBJ1-4; D ambiguous. The germline V and J ends were trimmed by 7 bases and 4 bases, with 10 bases remaining between them. This CDR3 has 13 amino acids. CDR1 and CDR2 (germline): MDHEN, SYDVKM.